The present TCR beta chain was sequenced within a study of T cells in Graves' hyperthyroidism and ophthalmopathy. Study-wide points: Among clonotypes expanded in thyroid above 0.001, most were also found in blood.

On this clonotype: Antigen specificity is unknown. A read error may produce the germline difference seen at one junction end.

The CDR3 runs to 13 residues. The germline gives CDR1 KGHDR, CDR2 SFDVKD. Patients with ophthalmopathy all had a Clinical Activity Score of at least 3, a NOSPECS grade of at least 4 and duration under 3 months. Source material for PBMCs was 10 ml fresh peripheral blood. Amplification of TCR beta CDR3 regions used RNA as the template. HTBI primers were used for first-round RT-PCR of the TCR CDR3. TCRdb itself ran the multiplex PCR reads through MiXCR, one entry per CDR3 protein. The sample consists of around 600,000 distinct CDR3 sequences, roughly 15% of them appearing once. V gene TRBV24-1 combines with J gene TRBJ1-4; D is ambiguous. Sequencing was carried out using blood. This receptor was obtained from a woman aged 45-59 years with Graves' ophthalmopathy. In DNA, the CDR3 is TGTGCCACCGGTGACTCCAACACTGAAAAACTGTTTTTT. Its protein is CATGDSNTEKLFF.